These T cell receptor beta chains were read from a single sample in a study of blood T cell repertoires in COVID-19. Assay used: immunoSEQ multiplex PCR; TCRdb lists only in-frame clones, some missing. The sample lists approximately 150,000 clones, 84% occurring once. The sequencing sample was made of PBMCs or T cells enriched from blood (not recorded which). Receptors were obtained from a man aged 50 to 59 in a cohort exposed to, infected with or recovered from COVID-19 (not recorded which). Each CDR3 is given with its conserved first and last residue. D genes are given only for firm matches. Clone size, where shown, is once, few, many, or a class for clones that have expanded.

d_call: TRBD1
clone_size: NA
j_call: TRBJ2-7
v_call: TRBV4-3
cdr3_aa: CASSQGRGGVYEQYF
cdr3_nt: TGCGCCAGCAGCCAAGGGAGAGGGGGCGTCTACGAGCAGTACTTC

d_call: NA
clone_size: many
j_call: TRBJ2-6
v_call: TRBV19
cdr3_aa: CASSSTVSGANVLTF
cdr3_nt: TGTGCCAGTAGTTCTACCGTCTCTGGGGCCAACGTCCTGACTTTC

d_call: NA
clone_size: NA
j_call: TRBJ2-1
v_call: TRBV7-2
cdr3_aa: CASSLYGSSYNEQFF
cdr3_nt: TGTGCCAGCAGCTTGTACGGTAGCTCCTACAATGAGCAGTTCTTC

d_call: TRBD1
clone_size: once
j_call: TRBJ1-4
v_call: TRBV19
cdr3_aa: CASSIGTASYEKLFF
cdr3_nt: TGTGCCAGTAGTATTGGGACAGCTTCTTATGAAAAACTGTTTTTT

d_call: TRBD2
clone_size: few
j_call: TRBJ2-7
v_call: TRBV6-5
cdr3_aa: CASMTASGSYEQYF
cdr3_nt: TGTGCCAGCATGACCGCTAGCGGGAGCTACGAGCAGTACTTC

d_call: NA
clone_size: NA
j_call: TRBJ1-2
v_call: TRBV7-9
cdr3_aa: CASSFQGEFYGYTF
cdr3_nt: TGTGCCAGCAGCTTTCAGGGCGAGTTCTATGGCTACACCTTC

d_call: NA
clone_size: NA
j_call: TRBJ1-2
v_call: TRBV3-1/TRBV3-2
cdr3_aa: CASSQEVQGPRRYGYTF
cdr3_nt: TGTGCCAGCAGCCAAGAAGTACAGGGACCTCGGAGATATGGCTACACCTTC

d_call: NA
clone_size: NA
j_call: TRBJ2-6
v_call: TRBV4-1
cdr3_aa: CASSQGQHSGANVLTF
cdr3_nt: TGCGCCAGCAGCCAAGGACAGCACTCTGGGGCCAACGTCCTGACTTTC

d_call: TRBD1
clone_size: NA
j_call: TRBJ2-7
v_call: TRBV27
cdr3_aa: CASSWGGTGAYEQYF
cdr3_nt: TGTGCCAGCAGTTGGGGAGGGACAGGGGCCTACGAGCAGTACTTC

d_call: NA
clone_size: NA
j_call: TRBJ1-5
v_call: TRBV5-1
cdr3_aa: CASSLLGEGQPQHF
cdr3_nt: TGCGCCAGCAGCTTGTTAGGGGAAGGTCAGCCCCAGCATTTT

d_call: TRBD1
clone_size: NA
j_call: TRBJ2-7
v_call: TRBV19
cdr3_aa: CASTPGTGVSKQYF
cdr3_nt: TGTGCCTCGACACCCGGGACAGGGGTTTCAAAGCAGTACTTC

d_call: NA
clone_size: once
j_call: TRBJ2-7
v_call: TRBV11-2
cdr3_aa: CASSLLFYEQYF
cdr3_nt: TGTGCCAGCAGCTTGTTATTCTACGAGCAGTACTTC

d_call: NA
clone_size: NA
j_call: TRBJ1-2
v_call: TRBV5-4
cdr3_aa: CASTLDSIGYGYTF
cdr3_nt: TGTGCCAGCACCCTTGACAGCATAGGATATGGCTACACCTTC

d_call: NA
clone_size: NA
j_call: TRBJ1-4
v_call: TRBV5-1
cdr3_aa: CASSFTGGAKEKLFF
cdr3_nt: TGCGCCAGCAGCTTTACGGGGGGCGCAAAGGAAAAACTGTTTTTT

d_call: NA
clone_size: NA
j_call: TRBJ1-4
v_call: TRBV9
cdr3_aa: CASSPQGLDEKLFF
cdr3_nt: TGTGCCAGCAGCCCCCAGGGGCTAGATGAAAAACTGTTTTTT

d_call: TRBD1
clone_size: NA
j_call: TRBJ2-7
v_call: TRBV15
cdr3_aa: CATSRGQGSTHEQYF
cdr3_nt: TGTGCCACCAGCAGAGGACAGGGAAGTACGCACGAGCAGTACTTC

d_call: NA
clone_size: once
j_call: TRBJ2-2
v_call: TRBV5-1
cdr3_aa: CASSLRGGELFF
cdr3_nt: TGCGCCAGCAGCTTGAGGGGCGGGGAGCTGTTTTTT

d_call: TRBD1
clone_size: NA
j_call: TRBJ2-2
v_call: TRBV19
cdr3_aa: CASGLQGAGTGELFF
cdr3_nt: TGTGCCAGTGGTTTACAGGGGGCAGGCACCGGGGAGCTGTTTTTT

d_call: TRBD2
clone_size: NA
j_call: TRBJ2-5
v_call: TRBV3-1/TRBV3-2
cdr3_aa: CASSLQSGRMSGQETQYF
cdr3_nt: TGTGCCAGCAGCCTACAAAGCGGGAGAATGAGTGGCCAAGAGACCCAGTACTTC

d_call: TRBD1
clone_size: NA
j_call: TRBJ2-5
v_call: TRBV7-8
cdr3_aa: CASSSGQVRETQYF
cdr3_nt: TGTGCCAGCAGCTCGGGACAGGTTCGAGAGACCCAGTACTTC

d_call: NA
clone_size: NA
j_call: TRBJ1-2
v_call: TRBV7-9
cdr3_aa: CASSTTNYGYTF
cdr3_nt: TGTGCCAGCAGCACTACTAACTATGGCTACACCTTC

d_call: NA
clone_size: NA
j_call: TRBJ2-5
v_call: TRBV7-9
cdr3_aa: CASRPTGNQETQYF
cdr3_nt: TGTGCCAGCAGGCCTACAGGGAACCAAGAGACCCAGTACTTC

d_call: TRBD2
clone_size: once
j_call: TRBJ2-1
v_call: TRBV7-6
cdr3_aa: CASSLEAGGANEQFF
cdr3_nt: TGTGCCAGCAGCTTAGAAGCGGGAGGAGCCAATGAGCAGTTCTTC

d_call: NA
clone_size: NA
j_call: TRBJ2-7
v_call: TRBV27
cdr3_aa: CASSLSNGYEQYF
cdr3_nt: TGTGCCAGCAGTTTATCCAACGGCTACGAGCAGTACTTC

d_call: NA
clone_size: NA
j_call: TRBJ2-5
v_call: TRBV29-1
cdr3_aa: CSGTSGQETQYF
cdr3_nt: TGCAGCGGGACCTCGGGACAAGAGACCCAGTACTTC

d_call: TRBD2
clone_size: NA
j_call: TRBJ2-5
v_call: TRBV11-2
cdr3_aa: CASSTRLAGLRETQYF
cdr3_nt: TGTGCCAGCAGCACTCGACTAGCGGGACTAAGAGAGACCCAGTACTTC

d_call: TRBD2
clone_size: NA
j_call: TRBJ2-1
v_call: TRBV7-2
cdr3_aa: CASSLVGAGVGNEQFF
cdr3_nt: TGTGCCAGCAGCTTAGTAGGGGCGGGAGTCGGCAATGAGCAGTTCTTC

d_call: NA
clone_size: NA
j_call: TRBJ2-7
v_call: TRBV29-1
cdr3_aa: CSVEGLGLQDPSSYEQYF
cdr3_nt: TGCAGCGTTGAAGGCCTAGGTTTACAGGACCCATCCTCCTACGAGCAGTACTTC

d_call: NA
clone_size: NA
j_call: TRBJ2-1
v_call: TRBV28
cdr3_aa: CASSLTENEQFF
cdr3_nt: TGTGCCAGCAGTTTGACGGAGAATGAGCAGTTCTTC

d_call: NA
clone_size: once
j_call: TRBJ2-5
v_call: TRBV12-3/TRBV12-4
cdr3_aa: CASRSAGETQYF
cdr3_nt: TGTGCCAGCAGGTCCGCGGGGGAGACCCAGTACTTC

d_call: NA
clone_size: NA
j_call: TRBJ2-1
v_call: TRBV7-2
cdr3_aa: CASSASYEQFF
cdr3_nt: TGTGCCAGCAGCGCGTCATATGAGCAGTTCTTC

d_call: NA
clone_size: NA
j_call: TRBJ1-1
v_call: TRBV6-5
cdr3_aa: CASSPTGSTEAFF
cdr3_nt: TGTGCCAGCAGTCCCACAGGGAGCACTGAAGCTTTCTTT

d_call: NA
clone_size: once
j_call: TRBJ2-1
v_call: TRBV19
cdr3_aa: CASSMGGGLYNEQFF
cdr3_nt: TGTGCCAGTAGTATGGGAGGGGGACTCTACAATGAGCAGTTCTTC

d_call: TRBD1
clone_size: NA
j_call: TRBJ2-7
v_call: TRBV5-1
cdr3_aa: CASSPGTEYEQYF
cdr3_nt: TGCGCCAGCAGCCCGGGGACAGAGTACGAGCAGTACTTC

d_call: TRBD1
clone_size: NA
j_call: TRBJ2-1
v_call: TRBV24-1
cdr3_aa: CATTDRAGGNGEQFF
cdr3_nt: TGTGCCACCACGGACCGGGCAGGGGGAAATGGTGAGCAGTTCTTC

d_call: NA
clone_size: NA
j_call: TRBJ1-2
v_call: TRBV4-1
cdr3_aa: CASSQASIYTF
cdr3_nt: TGCGCCAGCAGCCAAGCGAGTATCTACACCTTC

d_call: TRBD1
clone_size: NA
j_call: TRBJ1-2
v_call: TRBV24-1
cdr3_aa: CATSGFTDRGPYGYTF
cdr3_nt: TGTGCCACCAGTGGATTTACGGACAGGGGGCCCTATGGCTACACCTTC

d_call: TRBD1
clone_size: NA
j_call: TRBJ1-2
v_call: TRBV2
cdr3_aa: CASSVNRGNGYTF
cdr3_nt: TGTGCCAGCAGTGTGAACAGGGGGAATGGCTACACCTTC

d_call: TRBD2
clone_size: once
j_call: TRBJ2-1
v_call: TRBV11-2
cdr3_aa: CASSQKRDTVMSEQFF
cdr3_nt: TGTGCCAGCAGCCAAAAGCGGGATACGGTAATGTCCGAGCAGTTCTTC

d_call: TRBD1
clone_size: few
j_call: TRBJ1-4
v_call: TRBV6-5
cdr3_aa: CASSYATRDSEKLFF
cdr3_nt: TGTGCCAGCAGTTACGCAACCCGGGACAGTGAAAAACTGTTTTTT

d_call: TRBD1
clone_size: NA
j_call: TRBJ1-5
v_call: TRBV19
cdr3_aa: CASSFGTGYQPQHF
cdr3_nt: TGTGCCAGTAGTTTCGGGACAGGCTATCAGCCCCAGCATTTT

d_call: NA
clone_size: NA
j_call: TRBJ1-2
v_call: TRBV7-9
cdr3_aa: CASSLTGVNYGYTF
cdr3_nt: TGTGCCAGCAGCCTGACCGGGGTTAACTATGGCTACACCTTC

d_call: NA
clone_size: once
j_call: TRBJ1-2
v_call: TRBV30
cdr3_aa: CAWSLSQGGYTF
cdr3_nt: TGTGCCTGGAGTTTAAGTCAGGGAGGCTACACCTTC

d_call: TRBD2
clone_size: NA
j_call: TRBJ2-7
v_call: TRBV28
cdr3_aa: CASSFSGGSYEQYF
cdr3_nt: TGTGCCAGCAGTTTTTCCGGGGGGTCCTACGAGCAGTACTTC

d_call: TRBD1
clone_size: NA
j_call: TRBJ1-1
v_call: TRBV24-1
cdr3_aa: CATSDFPGTVNTEAFF
cdr3_nt: TGTGCCACCAGTGATTTCCCCGGGACAGTGAACACTGAAGCTTTCTTT

d_call: TRBD1
clone_size: NA
j_call: TRBJ2-7
v_call: TRBV28
cdr3_aa: CASSLGGLQGASSYEQYF
cdr3_nt: TGTGCCAGCAGTCTAGGCGGGTTACAGGGGGCGAGCTCCTACGAGCAGTACTTC

d_call: TRBD1
clone_size: NA
j_call: TRBJ1-6
v_call: TRBV5-1
cdr3_aa: CASSLTPIDRGLSPLHF
cdr3_nt: TGCGCCAGCAGCCTCACTCCTATCGACAGGGGGCTGTCACCCCTCCACTTT

d_call: TRBD1
clone_size: once
j_call: TRBJ2-7
v_call: TRBV5-1
cdr3_aa: CASSLDDRGGYEQYF
cdr3_nt: TGCGCCAGCAGCTTGGATGACAGGGGCGGCTACGAGCAGTACTTC

d_call: NA
clone_size: NA
j_call: TRBJ1-6
v_call: TRBV27
cdr3_aa: CARFETDSPLHF
cdr3_nt: TGTGCCAGATTCGAGACAGACTCACCCCTCCACTTT